These 17 T cell receptor beta chains came from one sample sequenced in a study of shared T cell receptors in the human thymus. Some clones are missing from TCRdb's copy, which holds only in-frame ones; the method was immunoSEQ multiplex PCR. The sample lists some 700,000 clones, around 89% occurring once. The same data also contributed to another study, on human thymus T cells.

The specimen was thymocytes. These receptors were obtained from a boy younger than two with a congenital heart defect.

This chain links TRBV6-5 with TRBJ2-5, with TRBD2 matching 13 bases. The CDR3 has 15 amino acids. Germline V gene lookup returns CDR1 MNHEY and CDR2 SVGAGI. J lost 5 bases, V lost 6 bases, and 6 bases had no gene match. The CDR3, as DNA: TGTGCCAGCAGATATACTAGCGGGAGGGAGGAGACCCAGTACTTC. This gives the protein CASRYTSGREETQYF.

J is TRBJ1-2 and V is TRBV6-1; a weak D match, TRBD1 (6 bases). V lost 10 bases to trimming and J lost 6 bases, with 15 bases between them. The CDR3 spans 12 residues. The germline V gene encodes CDR1 MNHNS and CDR2 SASEGT. CDR3 coding DNA: TGTGCCACCGTTCCAGGGACACATGGCTACACCTTC. The encoded protein is CATVPGTHGYTF.

Notes on this clone: Other DNA variants within this sample encode the same CDR3. This chain joins TRBV19 and TRBJ1-2, with D tentatively TRBD1 (5 bases). Germline V gene data show CDR1 as LNHDA and CDR2 as SQIVND (reference sequence). Trimming cost V 6 bases and J 5 bases, with 7 bases left between them. This CDR3 is 11 amino acids long. DNA of the CDR3: TGTGCCAGTAGCGCAGGGTATGGCTACACCTTC. Protein product: CASSAGYGYTF.

As DNA, the CDR3 is TGTGCCAGCAGCTTAAAATCGGGCCGTGGCGGGAGTACAAATGAGCAGTTCTTC. It codes for CASSLKSGRGGSTNEQFF. V is TRBV7-3 and J is TRBJ2-1; TRBD2 matches at 7 bases. CDR3 length: 18 amino acids. V was pared by 1 base and J by 7 bases, with 16 bases of the junction left unmatched. Germline V gene data show CDR1 as SGHTA and CDR2 as FQGTGA.

V gene TRBV2 combines with J gene TRBJ2-7; 7 bases agree with TRBD2. The CDR3 is 13 amino acids. Germline V lookup: CDR1 SNHLY, CDR2 FYNNEI. V trimming: 11 bases; J trimming: 6 bases; junction bases outside the gene matches: 13. Here the CDR3 DNA reads TGTGCCCGGTCCCCGCGGGGGTCGGCCGAGCAGTACTTC. Translated: CARSPRGSAEQYF. Drawing the rest from reference TRBV2 and TRBJ2-7, the complete variable domain is EPEVTQTPSHQVTQMGQEVILRCVPISNHLYFYWYRQILGQKVEFLVSFYNNEISEKSEIFDDQFSVERPDGSNFTLKIRSTKLEDSAMYFCARSPRGSAEQYFGPGTRLTVT.

The genes are TRBV7-8 and TRBJ2-7; the D is unclear. Deletions cut 5 bases from V and 4 bases from J, with 27 bases between. CDR1 SGHVS and CDR2 FQNEAQ come from the germline V gene. CDR3 length: 18 amino acids. The CDR3 region has the DNA TGTGCCAGCAGCCTAGGCGTACGAGCCCCCCCCTGGGCATACGAGCAGTACTTC. Translating gives CASSLGVRAPPWAYEQYF. The whole variable domain, remainder taken from reference TRBV7-8 and TRBJ2-7, is GAGVSQSPRYKVAKRGQDVALRCDPISGHVSLFWYQQALGQGPEFLTYFQNEAQLDKSGLPSDRFFAERPEGSVSTLKIQRTQQEDSAVYLCASSLGVRAPPWAYEQYFGPGTRLTVT.

The V gene is TRBV4-1, the J gene TRBJ2-2, with D perhaps matching TRBD2 (5 bases). The CDR3 is 16 amino acids. Germline assignment: CDR1 MGHRA and CDR2 YSYEKL. With 4 bases removed from V and 3 bases from J, the gap between germline ends came to 15 bases. CDR3 residues: CASSPPHPADTGELFF. The CDR3 nucleotides read TGCGCCAGCAGCCCCCCCCACCCAGCGGACACCGGGGAGCTGTTTTTT.

The chain couples TRBV4-3 to TRBJ2-2, with 8 bases fitting TRBD1. After removal of 2 bases from V and 2 bases from J, the junction contained 10 bases not matched to a gene. Germline values: CDR1 LGHNA, CDR2 YSLEER. The CDR3 covers 18 residues. The CDR3 nucleotides read TGCGCCAGCAGCCAACCGGACAGGGTGCTTCCCAACACCGGGGAGCTGTTTTTT. It yields the protein CASSQPDRVLPNTGELFF.

V is TRBV5-6 and J is TRBJ2-7; D might be TRBD1 (5 bases). Germline CDR1 is SGHDT and CDR2 is YYEEEE. V was pared by 0 bases and J by 0 bases, with 7 bases between. The CDR3 consists of 14 residues. The DNA of the CDR3 is TGTGCCAGCAGCTTGGGGACAACCTCCTACGAGCAGTACTTC. It specifies CASSLGTTSYEQYF.

This clone came up once. The chain carries TRBV7-8 and TRBJ2-1, with no clear D. From germline, CDR1 is SGHVS and CDR2 FQNEAQ. V lost 6 bases and J lost 3, with 9 bases in between. The CDR3 covers 13 residues. The CDR3, as DNA: TGTGCCAGCAGTCCTAGGAACTACAATGAGCAGTTCTTC. This codes for CASSPRNYNEQFF.

CDR3 residues: CASSPEQARRGTNEKLFF. The CDR3 nucleotides read TGTGCCAGCAGCCCAGAGCAAGCTAGAAGGGGAACTAATGAAAAACTGTTTTTT. The genes are TRBV7-2 and TRBJ1-4; D is possibly TRBD1 (5 bases). V was pared by 5 bases and J by 1 base, with 20 bases between. In germline, CDR1 is SGHTA, CDR2 FQGNSA. The CDR3 runs 18 residues.

V and J are TRBV5-1 and TRBJ2-7; 7 bases match TRBD2. V lost 5 bases to trimming and J lost 4 bases; unmatched junction nucleotides: 12. CDR1 is SGHRS and CDR2 is YFSETQ in the germline V gene. This CDR3 contains 15 residues. CDR3 protein: CASRAGGGPSYEQYF. CDR3 bases: TGCGCCAGCAGGGCTGGGGGAGGGCCTTCTTACGAGCAGTACTTC.

The rearrangement joins TRBV2 to TRBJ2-2; D is possibly TRBD2 (5 bases). Germline lookup yields CDR1 SNHLY and CDR2 FYNNEI. The CDR3 has 17 amino acids. The V end lost 6 bases, the J end lost 5 bases, and 22 bases lay between the germline ends. The CDR3 protein is CASRGRSGAKGTGELFF. As DNA, the CDR3 is TGTGCCAGCAGGGGGAGATCCGGAGCCAAGGGTACCGGGGAGCTGTTTTTT.

The V and J genes are TRBV19 and TRBJ1-2; D gene unclear. V dropped 6 bases and J dropped 3 bases, with 5 bases sitting between them. Germline CDR1 is LNHDA and CDR2 is SQIVND (reference sequence). The CDR3 has 11 residues. The CDR3 reads CASRSDYGYTF. CDR3 coding DNA: TGTGCCAGTAGGTCGGACTATGGCTACACCTTC.

The genes are TRBV4-1 and TRBJ2-5; tentatively, D is TRBD2 (6 bases). This CDR3 is built from 14 residues. Germline CDR1 is MGHRA and CDR2 is YSYEKL. The V end lost 4 bases, the J end lost 4 bases, and 13 bases lay between the germline ends. The CDR3 DNA reads as TGCGCCAGCAGCCCACGGGGGTCGCGAGAGACCCAGTACTTC. Residues: CASSPRGSRETQYF.

The chain is built from TRBV7-9 and TRBJ2-4; tentative D call: TRBD2 (6 bases). CDR1 is SEHNR and CDR2 is FQNEAQ in the germline V gene (reference sequence). The germline V and J ends were trimmed by 5 bases and 8 bases, with 10 bases remaining between them. This CDR3 region has 12 residues. The CDR3 here is CASSARGDIQYF. The CDR3 DNA is TGTGCCAGCAGCGCCCGCGGGGACATTCAGTACTTC.

This clone was observed once. The chain is built from TRBV11-3 and TRBJ1-1; D gene uncertain. Germline assignment: CDR1 SGHNT and CDR2 YENEEA. V was clipped by 5 bases and J by 6 bases, with 13 bases between them. CDR3 size: 13 residues. The CDR3 reads CASSPQAGSEAFF. DNA for the CDR3: TGTGCCAGCAGCCCCCAGGCCGGCTCTGAAGCTTTCTTT.